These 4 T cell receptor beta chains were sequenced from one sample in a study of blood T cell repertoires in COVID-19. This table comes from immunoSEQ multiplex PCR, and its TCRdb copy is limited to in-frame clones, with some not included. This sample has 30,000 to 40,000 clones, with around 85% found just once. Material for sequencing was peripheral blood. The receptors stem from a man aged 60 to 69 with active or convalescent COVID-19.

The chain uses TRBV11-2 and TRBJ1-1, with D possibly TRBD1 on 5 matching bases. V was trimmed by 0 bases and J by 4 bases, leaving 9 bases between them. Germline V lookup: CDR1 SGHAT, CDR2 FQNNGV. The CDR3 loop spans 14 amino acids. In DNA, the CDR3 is TGTGCCAGCAGCTTAGACAGGGTGGGCACTGAAGCTTTCTTT. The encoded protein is CASSLDRVGTEAFF.

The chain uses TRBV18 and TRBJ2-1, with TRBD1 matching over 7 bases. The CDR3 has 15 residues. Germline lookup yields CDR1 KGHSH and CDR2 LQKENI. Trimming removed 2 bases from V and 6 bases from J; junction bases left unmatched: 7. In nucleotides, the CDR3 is TGTGCCAGCTCACCAGGGACAGATCAAGCCAATGAGCAGTTCTTC. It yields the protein CASSPGTDQANEQFF.

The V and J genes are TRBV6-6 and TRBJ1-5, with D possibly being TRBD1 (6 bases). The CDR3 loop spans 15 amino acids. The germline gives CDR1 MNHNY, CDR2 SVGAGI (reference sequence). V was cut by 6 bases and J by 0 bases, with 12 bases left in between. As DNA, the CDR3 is TGTGCCAGCAGAAGGACAGTTAATAGCAATCAGCCCCAGCATTTT. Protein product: CASRRTVNSNQPQHF.

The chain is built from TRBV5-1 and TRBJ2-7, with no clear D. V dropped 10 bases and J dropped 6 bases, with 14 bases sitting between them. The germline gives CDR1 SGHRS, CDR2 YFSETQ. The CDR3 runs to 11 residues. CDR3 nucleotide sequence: TGCGCCGGCCTCTTTGGTGGCGAGCAGTACGTC. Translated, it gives CAGLFGGEQYV.